This TCR beta chain was captured by sequencing in a study of T cells and copy number aberrations in small-cell lung cancer. Profiled with immunoSEQ multiplex PCR; TCRdb holds only in-frame clones, not every one. The sample has roughly 1,600 clones, around four fifths seen once; the top ten hold roughly 6%. Trimming cost V 4 bases and J 6 bases, with 22 bases left between them. Germline assignment: CDR1 SEHNR and CDR2 FQNEAQ (reference sequence). This CDR3 is 17 amino acids long. Study-wide results and limits: A small sample size limited this study; results need validation.

As to this clone: Its cognate antigen is unknown.

The TCR was taken from a man in his fifties or sixties with small cell lung cancer. Sequencing input: normal tissue next to the tumor. V is TRBV7-9 and J is TRBJ2-1, with D perhaps TRBD1 or TRBD2 (6 bases each). The CDR3 region is CASSSPMRGAPGNEQFF. CDR3 DNA sequence: TGTGCCAGCAGCTCCCCGATGAGGGGGGCCCCCGGCAATGAGCAGTTCTTC.